Listed below are T cell receptor beta chains from one sample, sequenced in a study of blood T cell repertoires in COVID-19. The protocol was immunoSEQ multiplex PCR, while the TCRdb copy is restricted to in-frame clones and leaves out a portion. Of 200,000 to 250,000 clones listed, 75% to 85% are singletons. Sequencing input: peripheral blood. Receptors were obtained from a woman of 80 years or more with COVID-19, enrolled during active disease. The conserved cysteine and the conserved F or W are not part of the CDR3 here.

J: TRBJ1-6; V: TRBV9; CDR3: ASSGQGRYNSPLH
J: TRBJ2-1; V: TRBV19; CDR3: ASSIQRPDEQF
J: TRBJ1-2; V: TRBV5-4; CDR3: ASSVDRPRGYGYT
J: TRBJ2-7; V: TRBV5-1; CDR3: ASSRKTSRQELTYEQY
J: TRBJ2-2; V: TRBV29-1; CDR3: SVTTLTGANTGELF
J: TRBJ2-3; V: TRBV19; CDR3: ASSIDRGDTQY
J: TRBJ2-7; V: TRBV5-1; CDR3: ASSLGTSGGADEQY
J: TRBJ2-7; V: TRBV19; CDR3: ASSIRDEQY
J: TRBJ1-2; V: TRBV6-5; CDR3: ASSYSQGGNYGYT
J: TRBJ2-1; V: TRBV5-1; CDR3: ASSLGLPNNEQF
J: TRBJ1-2; V: TRBV4-1; CDR3: ASSQVPGQSSVGYT
J: TRBJ1-1; V: TRBV29-1; CDR3: SVSTGVNTEAF
J: TRBJ2-3; V: TRBV28; CDR3: ASRYGTSGRTTDTQY
J: TRBJ1-3; V: TRBV7-8; CDR3: ASSNTGAGNTIY
J: TRBJ2-1; V: TRBV6-2/TRBV6-3; CDR3: ASSAGLINEQF
J: TRBJ2-1; V: TRBV5-1; CDR3: ASSSKATGVDEQF
J: TRBJ1-1; V: TRBV19; CDR3: ASSPLSTGAEAF
J: TRBJ2-3; V: TRBV6-2/TRBV6-3; CDR3: ASSLRYGRTDTQY
J: TRBJ2-7; V: TRBV5-5; CDR3: ASSAGPPLLYEQY
J: TRBJ2-2; V: TRBV27; CDR3: ASGLLAPVLSNTGELF
J: TRBJ2-3; V: TRBV29-1; CDR3: SVMSAGGDTQY
J: TRBJ1-1; V: TRBV7-9; CDR3: ASSLARTQNTEAF
J: TRBJ1-3; V: TRBV3-1/TRBV3-2; CDR3: ASSQAFSTNLFNTIY
J: TRBJ2-4; V: TRBV18; CDR3: ASSPGRTQAKNIQY
J: TRBJ1-2; V: TRBV3-1/TRBV3-2; CDR3: ASSQTGDGYT
J: TRBJ2-3; V: TRBV3-1/TRBV3-2; CDR3: ASSPRLAGVTQY
J: TRBJ1-1; V: TRBV18; CDR3: ASSPPTGLNTEAF
J: TRBJ1-2; V: TRBV6-2/TRBV6-3; CDR3: ASSYSGGMDGYT
J: TRBJ1-2; V: TRBV10-1; CDR3: ASSPSRNYGYT
J: TRBJ1-2; V: TRBV6-5; CDR3: ASSSQGRSNYGYT
J: TRBJ1-6; V: TRBV27; CDR3: ASSPLRDRGLLPYSPLH
J: TRBJ1-5; V: TRBV30; CDR3: AWSIGHGNQPQH
J: TRBJ2-4; V: TRBV19; CDR3: ASSPTGLAKNIQY
J: TRBJ1-2; V: TRBV5-1; CDR3: ASSLDRMNYGYT
J: TRBJ1-2; V: TRBV6-2/TRBV6-3; CDR3: ASSYSKGGGYT
J: TRBJ2-7; V: TRBV5-1; CDR3: ASSLVGSYEQY
J: TRBJ1-1; V: TRBV28; CDR3: ASIPYRSEAF
J: TRBJ1-5; V: TRBV7-8; CDR3: ASSIRGQVSNQPQH
J: TRBJ2-7; V: TRBV20-1; CDR3: SASGSGRNEQY
J: TRBJ1-6; V: TRBV7-9; CDR3: ASSLVSPRNNSPLH
J: TRBJ2-5; V: TRBV9; CDR3: ASSVGVSGGIQETQY
J: TRBJ1-1; V: TRBV10-3; CDR3: AISLTGGTEAF
J: TRBJ1-5; V: TRBV3-1/TRBV3-2; CDR3: ASSQGRGDQPQH
J: TRBJ2-1; V: TRBV7-9; CDR3: ASSFRTSGFYNEQF
J: TRBJ1-1; V: TRBV5-4; CDR3: ASSYGTGRTNTEAF
J: TRBJ2-1; V: TRBV5-4; CDR3: ASSLGALAGGTNEQF
J: TRBJ2-5; V: TRBV18; CDR3: ASSPFRETQY
J: TRBJ2-5; V: TRBV9; CDR3: ASSVRSGVGKETQY
J: TRBJ2-3; V: TRBV3-1/TRBV3-2; CDR3: ASSPGKDTQY
J: TRBJ1-3; V: TRBV18; CDR3: ASSQGQATTGNTIY
J: TRBJ2-7; V: TRBV5-1; CDR3: ASSLSGGVYEQY
J: TRBJ2-2; V: TRBV7-7; CDR3: ASSPLREPTGELF
J: TRBJ2-6; V: TRBV2; CDR3: ASSGASGSGANVLT
J: TRBJ1-2; V: TRBV6-2/TRBV6-3; CDR3: ASSYSLTDILNYGYT
J: TRBJ2-1; V: TRBV5-1; CDR3: ASSLGLGLAEYNEQF
J: TRBJ2-3; V: TRBV5-4; CDR3: ASSFGLATDTQY
J: TRBJ1-5; V: TRBV7-8; CDR3: ASSFRGNQPQH
J: TRBJ1-6; V: TRBV30; CDR3: AWSGTAYNSPLH